This paragraph reports one T cell receptor (beta chain). CDR3 length: 14 amino acids. V shed 2 bases and J shed 5 bases, with 11 bases lying between them. The germline gives CDR1 MNHNS, CDR2 SASEGT. The sample is drawn from a study of blood T cell repertoires in COVID-19. Study-level background: Sites in the United States, Italy and Spain provided acute and convalescent COVID-19 samples.

As originally analysed: For nucleated cells, counts were estimated from reference gene primer amplification. Clones were sequenced by immunoSEQ multiplex PCR, and TCRdb holds only the in-frame ones, with some missing. D and trimming were read from the DNA, whereas the V and J calls and clone size are those reported in that table. The data hold about 78,000 clones, with around nine tenths observed a single time. The chain is built from TRBV6-1 and TRBJ2-3, with D possibly TRBD1 on 5 matching bases. The specimen sequenced was peripheral blood. The sequence derives from a woman at least 80 years old with active or convalescent COVID-19. The DNA for the CDR3 is TGTGCCAGCAGTGAAAAGGGAAGGGGAGATACGCAGTATTTT. It specifies CASSEKGRGDTQYF.